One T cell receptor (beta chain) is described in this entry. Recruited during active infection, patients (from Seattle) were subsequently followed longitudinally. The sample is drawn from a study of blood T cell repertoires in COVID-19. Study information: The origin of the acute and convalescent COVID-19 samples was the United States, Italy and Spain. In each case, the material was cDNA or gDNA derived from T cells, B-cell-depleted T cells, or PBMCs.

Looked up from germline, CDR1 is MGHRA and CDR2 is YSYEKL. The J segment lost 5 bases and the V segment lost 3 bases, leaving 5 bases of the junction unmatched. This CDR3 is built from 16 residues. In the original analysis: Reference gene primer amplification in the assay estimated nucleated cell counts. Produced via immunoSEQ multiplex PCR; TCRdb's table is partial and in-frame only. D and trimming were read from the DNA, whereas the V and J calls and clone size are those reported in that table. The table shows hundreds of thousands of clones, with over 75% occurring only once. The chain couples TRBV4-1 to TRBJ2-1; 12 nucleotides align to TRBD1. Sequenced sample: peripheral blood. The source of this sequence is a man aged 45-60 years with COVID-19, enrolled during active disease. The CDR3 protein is CASSQGQGALNNEQFF. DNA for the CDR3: TGCGCCAGCAGCCAGGGACAGGGGGCGCTTAACAATGAGCAGTTCTTC.